Below are 27 T cell receptor beta chains sequenced from a single sample in a study of tumor-infiltrating lymphocytes in primary liver carcinoma. The investigators made TCR beta cDNA from about 500 ng total RNA, using a constant-region primer. ARM-PCR, slightly modified, supplied the TCR beta libraries through three nested multiplex PCR rounds. Forward primers for TRBV1-TRBV30 and a C-beta reverse primer served the first two PCR rounds, at around 11 cycles each. TCRdb independently ran MiXCR on the multiplex PCR reads; one entry per CDR3 protein. The table records more than 100,000 distinct CDR3 sequences, 65% to 75% of them present only once. Unsorted bulk tissue of about 20-32 mg yielded co-extracted RNA and DNA. Sequencing was done on a sample of tumor-adjacent normal liver tissue. These receptors originate from a woman aged 60-70 years with primary liver carcinoma and hepatitis B virus infection.

As regards this clonotype: The CDR3 does not end in the conserved phenylalanine or tryptophan, so this is likely a read error. V is TRBV11-2 and J is TRBJ1-1; D is undetermined. Looked up from germline, CDR1 is SGHAT and CDR2 is FQNNGV. This CDR3 has 16 amino acids. DNA of the CDR3: TGTGCCAACAGCTCTATCGATCTCGCTTTGAACACTGAAGCTTTCTCT. Its protein product is CANSSIDLALNTEAFS.

By share, this clonotype ranks as medium-sized (0.01 to 0.1%). CDR3 residues: CASSLGLLGEQYF. CDR3 nucleotides: TGTGCCAGCAGCCTTGGCCTCCTGGGGGAGCAGTACTTC. The chain recombines TRBV11-3 with TRBJ2-7; D not resolved. CDR3 length: 13 amino acids. Trimming left V 5 bases short and J 7 bases short, with 15 bases between. The germline V gene encodes CDR1 SGHNT and CDR2 YENEEA.

For this clonotype: Relative to the germline gene, one junction end is altered; a read error may explain this. The rearrangement uses TRBV11-2 and TRBJ1-6, with D maybe TRBD1 (5 bases). This CDR3 is 15 amino acids long. Looked up from germline, CDR1 is SGHAT and CDR2 is FQNNGV. The CDR3 spells CASSLETGGDSPPHF. For the CDR3, the DNA is TGTGCCAGTAGCTTAGAAACAGGAGGCGATTCACCCCCCCACTTT.

As for this clonotype: A much larger clone is a single base away; this may be a read error. V is TRBV5-1 and J is TRBJ2-7; D is perhaps TRBD1 (6 bases). The CDR3 loop spans 14 amino acids. Germline V gene lookup returns CDR1 SGHRS and CDR2 YFSETQ. The germline V and J ends were trimmed by 2 bases and 9 bases, with 18 bases remaining between them. The CDR3 sequence is CASSFATGVGGQYF. The CDR3 DNA reads TGCGCCAGCAGCTTTGCGACAGGCGTGGGCGGGCAGTACTTC. Full variable domain (rest looked up from reference TRBV5-1 and TRBJ2-7): KAGVTQTPRYLIKTRGQQVTLSCSPISGHRSVSWYQQTPGQGLQFLFEYFSETQRNKGNFPGRFSGRQFSNSRSEMNVSTLELGDSALYLCASSFATGVGGQYFGPGTRLTVT.

Note on this clonotype: A read error is likely, as this CDR3 ends without the conserved phenylalanine or tryptophan. V gene TRBV30 combines with J gene TRBJ2-7; 7 bases align to TRBD2. The CDR3 length is 14 residues. Germline values: CDR1 GTSNPN, CDR2 SVGIG (reference sequence). Germline trimming cut 3 bases from V and 7 bases from J; bases unmatched to any gene: 12. CDR3 DNA: TGTGCCTGGAGAGGTGCTAGCGGCCTTGGGGAGCAGTACCTC. Protein product: CAWRGASGLGEQYL.

Points on this clonotype: This CDR3 is missing its conserved last phenylalanine or tryptophan, likely due to a read error. The gene calls are TRBV4-1 and TRBJ2-5; 10 bases map to TRBD1. Germline CDR1 reads MGHRA; CDR2 reads YSYEKL. The CDR3 consists of 15 residues. The CDR3 sequence is CASSQADRGFETQYL. DNA of the CDR3: TGCGCCAGCAGCCAAGCGGACAGGGGGTTTGAGACTCAGTACCTC.

Note on this clonotype: At one end the junction does not follow the germline gene, possibly because of a read error. The rearrangement joins TRBV6-1 to TRBJ2-1, with D possibly being TRBD1 (6 bases). The CDR3 consists of 16 residues. The germline CDR1 and CDR2 sequences are MNHNS and SASEGT. In DNA, the CDR3 is TGTACCAGCAGGGGTCAGGGTAGTAGCTCCTGCAATGAGCAGTTCTTC. It is translated as CTSRGQGSSSCNEQFF.

This clonotype was found a few times. This may arise from a read error, as a much more abundant clone is one base away. CDR3 in amino acids: CTSSQDRDTEAFF. In nucleotides, the CDR3 is TGTACCAGCAGCCAAGACAGGGACACTGAAGCTTTCTTT. V and J are TRBV14 and TRBJ1-1; 7 positions match TRBD1. Germline CDR1 and CDR2: SGHDN and FVKESK. The CDR3 has 13 amino acids.

This clonotype came up once. Since no conserved phenylalanine or tryptophan closes the CDR3, a read error is the likely cause. V is TRBV4-2 and J is TRBJ2-2; D uncertain. CDR1 and CDR2 from the germline V gene are LGHNA and YNFKEQ. This CDR3 has 14 amino acids. CDR3 sequence: CASGQEWGTGELFI. DNA of the CDR3: TGTGCCAGCGGCCAAGAATGGGGTACCGGGGAGCTGTTTATT.

This clonotype has a handful of counts. A clone one base away is much larger, so this may be a read error. J is TRBJ2-7 and V is TRBV6-6; no definite D call. V was cut by 4 bases and J by 0 bases, with 4 bases left in between. The CDR3 length is 12 residues. The germline V gene encodes CDR1 MNHNY and CDR2 SVGAGI (reference sequence). CDR3 loop: CASSSNSYEQYF. As DNA, the CDR3 is TGTGCCAGCAGTTCTAACTCCTACGAGCAGTACTTC.

A note on this clonotype: This may be a read error, as it is one base from a much larger clone. The V call is TRBV6-4, the J call TRBJ2-2; 9 positions agree with TRBD1. From germline, CDR1 is MRHNA and CDR2 SNTAGT. With 8 bases clipped from V and 3 bases from J, the junction kept 4 bases outside the gene matches. The CDR3 runs 14 residues. CDR3 coding DNA: TGTGCCAGCCGGACAGGGGACGACACCGGGGAGCTGTTTTTT. Protein product: CASRTGDDTGELFF.

This clonotype was seen a handful of times. The V call is TRBV5-1, the J call TRBJ1-6; maybe TRBD1 (6 bases). The CDR3 is made up of 16 amino acids. CDR1 is SGHRS, CDR2 YFSETQ, per germline. In DNA form, the CDR3 reads TGCACTAGCAGCACCGGTAGGGGGACTTATAATTCACCCCTCCACTTT. It encodes CTSSTGRGTYNSPLHF.

A word on this clonotype: One end of the junction is discordant with germline, which a read error may explain. The J gene is TRBJ2-7, the V gene TRBV6-1; D is perhaps TRBD1 or TRBD2 (5 bases each). Germline CDR1 and CDR2: MNHNS and SASEGT. The CDR3 is made up of 16 amino acids. DNA of the CDR3: TGTGCCAGCAGTTTGGCCCGGGGCGGTAGCCCCTACGAGCTGTACTTC. It yields the protein CASSLARGGSPYELYF.

As regards this clonotype: The CDR3 carries no conserved terminal phenylalanine or tryptophan, so it likely arises from a read error. V gene TRBV5-6 combines with J gene TRBJ2-5, with a tentative D call TRBD1 (6 bases). The germline V and J ends were trimmed by 4 bases and 4 bases, with 14 bases remaining between them. CDR1 is SGHDT, CDR2 YYEEEE, per germline. The CDR3 consists of 14 residues. The CDR3 is CASSMATGLETQYY. CDR3 nucleotide sequence: TGTGCCAGCAGCATGGCTACAGGGTTAGAGACCCAGTACTAC.

This rearrangement joins TRBV14 to TRBJ2-1, with D perhaps TRBD2 (6 bases). Germline V gives CDR1 SGHDN, CDR2 FVKESK. V shed 6 bases and J shed 5 bases, with 20 bases lying between them. CDR3 length equals 16 residues. The DNA of the CDR3 is TGTGCCAGCAGGAACTCCGCGGTCAGGACTAACAATGAGCAGTTCTTC. This encodes CASRNSAVRTNNEQFF.

The rearrangement uses TRBV7-9 and TRBJ1-1, with D hard to call. Germline-derived CDR1 and CDR2 are SEHNR and FQNEAQ (reference sequence). This CDR3 has 15 residues. Trimming shortened V by 1 base and J by 5 bases, and 14 bases separated the two germline ends. CDR3 coding DNA: TGTGCCAGCAGCTTAGGAGGCAGTCCGAAAACTGAAGCTTTCTTT. This translates into CASSLGGSPKTEAFF.

V and J are TRBV2 and TRBJ2-2; 7 bases fit TRBD2. The CDR3 sequence is 14 residues long. Germline CDR1 and CDR2: SNHLY and FYNNEI. V gave up 4 bases and J gave up 6 bases; unmatched junction bases: 5. CDR3 sequence: CASSAAGVSGELFF. The CDR3 nucleotides are TGTGCCAGCAGTGCCGCGGGAGTCTCCGGGGAGCTGTTTTTT. Complete variable domain (other parts from reference TRBV2 and TRBJ2-2): EPEVTQTPSHQVTQMGQEVILRCVPISNHLYFYWYRQILGQKVEFLVSFYNNEISEKSEIFDDQFSVERPDGSNFTLKIRSTKLEDSAMYFCASSAAGVSGELFFGEGSRLTVL.

For this clonotype: One junction end does not reproduce the germline sequence, and a read error may be involved. V gene TRBV12-3 or TRBV12-4 combines with J gene TRBJ2-4; D remains ambiguous. CDR3 length equals 12 residues. The CDR3 DNA is TGTGCCAGCAGTGTCGGTAGGAACATTGAGTACTTC. Its protein is CASSVGRNIEYF.

Comment on this clonotype: It is likely a read error, because the conserved phenylalanine at the end of the CDR3 is missing. The V call is TRBV12-3 or TRBV12-4, the J call TRBJ2-1; tentatively, D is TRBD1 (5 bases). This CDR3 is 15 amino acids long. V gave up 10 bases and J gave up 2 bases, with 18 bases separating them. CDR3 protein: CANSLVDRAYNEQFI. The CDR3 bases are TGTGCCAACAGCTTGGTCGACAGAGCCTACAATGAGCAGTTCATC.

This clonotype appeared many times. The chain has TRBV7-8 and TRBJ1-2; no definite D call. V was trimmed by 7 bases and J by 9 bases, leaving 24 bases between them. CDR3 size: 15 residues. Germline CDR1 and CDR2: SGHVS and FQNEAQ. CDR3 bases: TGTGCCAGCACCCTAGTCCCATTAAATCATAAGAGCTACACCTTC. Its protein product is CASTLVPLNHKSYTF. Variable domain in full (rest from reference TRBV7-8 and TRBJ1-2): GAGVSQSPRYKVAKRGQDVALRCDPISGHVSLFWYQQALGQGPEFLTYFQNEAQLDKSGLPSDRFFAERPEGSVSTLKIQRTQQEDSAVYLCASTLVPLNHKSYTFGSGTRLTVV.

V usage is TRBV12-3 or TRBV12-4 and J usage is TRBJ2-2; 7 bases agree with TRBD2. The CDR3 loop spans 16 amino acids. The J segment lost 4 bases and the V segment lost 3 bases, leaving 8 bases of the junction unmatched. The CDR3 DNA follows: TGTGCCAGCAGTTTTCATGTGGGAGGGGTCACCGGGGAGCTGTTTTTT. This gives the protein CASSFHVGGVTGELFF.

The V gene is TRBV19, the J gene TRBJ2-1; D gene ambiguous. The CDR3 covers 15 residues. The germline V gene encodes CDR1 LNHDA and CDR2 SQIVND (reference sequence). Between the trimmed V and J ends, which lost 3 bases and 5 bases, there was a span of 14 bases. The CDR3 nucleotides are TGTGCCAGTAGTATCAGTATCGACTCGGACAATGAGCAGTTCTTC. Translated: CASSISIDSDNEQFF.

On this clonotype: The CDR3 carries no conserved terminal phenylalanine or tryptophan, so it likely arises from a read error. The chain couples TRBV12-3 or TRBV12-4 to TRBJ2-3; 7 positions match TRBD2. This CDR3 has 14 residues. This CDR3 is CSSSGGLTTDTQYY. The CDR3 bases are TGCAGCAGTTCTGGGGGACTAACCACAGATACGCAGTATTAT.

The gene calls are TRBV10-2 and TRBJ2-1, with D uncertain. The germline gives CDR1 WSHSY, CDR2 SAAADI. CDR3 length equals 14 residues. The V end was cut by 6 bases, the J end by 9 bases, with 18 bases between. In DNA, the CDR3 is TGCGCCAGCAGGGCCCTCGAGTCCGCGAGTGAGCAGTTCTTC. It encodes CASRALESASEQFF.

Comments on this clonotype: One end of the junction does not line up with germline, which may come from a read error. The V gene is TRBV29-1, the J gene TRBJ1-1; D remains ambiguous. The germline V gene encodes CDR1 SQVTM and CDR2 ANQGSEA. The CDR3 runs to 10 residues. In nucleotides, the CDR3 is TGCAGTGTTGAGGAGGTTGAAGTTTTCTTT. Protein product: CSVEEVEVFF.

This clonotype was picked up one time. One junction end does not reproduce the germline sequence, and a read error may be involved. The V gene is TRBV5-5, the J gene TRBJ2-1, with TRBD1 matching over 7 bases. CDR3 length: 15 residues. The V gene's germline CDR1 is SGHKS and CDR2 YYEKEE (reference sequence). The CDR3 spells CASSLGLDRSNEPFF. For the CDR3, the DNA is TGTGCCAGCAGCTTGGGGCTGGACAGGAGCAATGAGCCGTTCTTC.

Notes on this clonotype: This may arise from a read error, as a much more abundant clone is one base away. The chain couples TRBV7-8 to TRBJ2-1, with D unclear. Trimming stripped 3 bases from V and 0 bases from J, with 12 bases between. Germline V lookup: CDR1 SGHVS, CDR2 FQNEAQ. This CDR3 is built from 16 residues. The CDR3 sequence: CASSLHNLLSYNEQFF. The CDR3 nucleotides read TGTGCCAGCAGCTTGCATAATCTACTCTCCTACAATGAGCAGTTCTTC.